This is a list of T cell receptor beta chains from one sample in a study of T cells in Graves' hyperthyroidism and ophthalmopathy. TCRdb called the multiplex PCR reads again in MiXCR, with one record for every CDR3 protein. The data contain some 560,000 distinct CDR3 sequences, about 15% of them singletons. The material sequenced was blood. The source of these receptors is a woman in her 40s with Graves' hyperthyroidism. Both conserved end residues are part of each CDR3. The D gene is left open where the match is weak. Rows give clone size only sometimes, using once, few, many, or a class for an expanded clone.

J: TRBJ2-7
D: .
size: many
V: TRBV18
length: 13
CDR3: CASSRGLDYEQYF
DNA: TGTGCCAGCTCACGCGGACTCGACTACGAGCAGTACTTC

J: TRBJ1-2
D: TRBD1
size: many
V: TRBV5-1
length: 14
CDR3: CASSEGQANYGYTF
DNA: TGCGCCAGCAGCGAGGGACAGGCGAACTATGGCTACACCTTC

J: TRBJ2-7
D: .
size: few
V: TRBV6-5
length: 15
CDR3: CASSYLGTASYKQYF
DNA: TGTGCCAGCAGTTACCTTGGGACGGCCTCCTACAAGCAGTACTTC

J: TRBJ2-4
D: .
size: few
V: TRBV3-1
length: 16
CDR3: CASSQDPTGAKNIQYF
DNA: TGTGCCAGCAGCCAAGATCCCACAGGCGCCAAAAACATTCAGTACTTC

J: TRBJ1-6
D: .
size: many
V: TRBV3-1
length: 15
CDR3: CASSQGWGRNSPLHF
DNA: TGTGCCAGCAGCCAAGGCTGGGGCCGTAATTCACCCCTCCACTTT

J: TRBJ1-5
D: .
size: .
V: TRBV27
length: 14
CDR3: CASRSGGGNQPQHF
DNA: TGTGCCAGCAGATCTGGCGGGGGCAATCAGCCCCAGCATTTT

J: TRBJ1-6
D: .
size: many
V: TRBV30
length: 14
CDR3: CAWSSGSTNSPLHF
DNA: TGTGCCTGGAGTTCGGGCTCTACGAATTCACCCCTCCACTTT

J: TRBJ2-7
D: TRBD2
size: many
V: TRBV28
length: 15
CDR3: CASSLRLAVHYEQYF
DNA: TGTGCCAGCAGTTTGCGACTAGCGGTTCATTACGAGCAGTACTTC

J: TRBJ1-5
D: TRBD1
size: many
V: TRBV28
length: 15
CDR3: CASSDRDDTNQPQHF
DNA: TGTGCCAGCTCGGACAGGGATGATACCAATCAGCCCCAGCATTTT

J: TRBJ1-6
D: .
size: .
V: TRBV30
length: 13
CDR3: CAGTQGTNSPLHF
DNA: TGTGCCGGAACACAGGGAACCAATTCACCCCTCCACTTT

J: TRBJ2-1
D: .
size: .
V: TRBV11-2
length: 15
CDR3: CASSLSTGSYNEQFF
DNA: TGTGCCAGCAGCTTATCGACTGGCTCCTACAATGAGCAGTTCTTC

J: TRBJ1-5
D: TRBD1
size: .
V: TRBV7-9
length: 16
CDR3: CASSARGQYSNQPQHF
DNA: TGTGCCAGCAGCGCAAGGGGACAGTATAGCAATCAGCCCCAGCATTTT

J: TRBJ1-1
D: .
size: many
V: TRBV9
length: 15
CDR3: CASSPHGGMNTEAFF
DNA: TGTGCCAGCAGCCCCCACGGGGGGATGAACACTGAAGCTTTCTTT

J: TRBJ2-7
D: TRBD2
size: .
V: TRBV27
length: 14
CDR3: CASRSTSGRHEQYF
DNA: TGTGCCAGCAGGTCTACTAGCGGTCGTCACGAGCAGTACTTC

J: TRBJ2-5
D: TRBD1
size: .
V: TRBV11-2
length: 15
CDR3: CASSLVGTAMETQYF
DNA: TGTGCCAGCAGCTTAGTGGGGACAGCCATGGAGACCCAGTACTTC

J: TRBJ2-3
D: .
size: .
V: TRBV24-1
length: 14
CDR3: CATSDLYRADTQYF
DNA: TGTGCCACCAGTGATTTGTACAGGGCAGATACGCAGTATTTT

J: TRBJ1-5
D: .
size: .
V: TRBV6-2/TRBV6-3
length: 17
CDR3: CASSPRGGTNSNQPQHF
DNA: TGTGCCAGCAGCCCTCGGGGCGGGACTAATAGCAATCAGCCCCAGCATTTT

J: TRBJ2-4
D: .
size: few
V: TRBV20-1
length: 12
CDR3: CSARIPGSIQYF
DNA: TGCAGTGCTAGAATTCCAGGGAGCATTCAGTACTTC

J: TRBJ2-5
D: TRBD2
size: many
V: TRBV12-5
length: 12
CDR3: CASGLAEETQYF
DNA: TGTGCTAGTGGTCTAGCGGAAGAGACCCAGTACTTC

J: TRBJ1-1
D: TRBD1
size: many
V: TRBV15
length: 15
CDR3: CATSRDLTGSTEAFF
DNA: TGTGCCACCAGCAGAGACCTGACAGGGAGTACTGAAGCTTTCTTT

J: TRBJ1-3
D: .
size: many
V: TRBV28
length: 14
CDR3: CASTSRGSGNTIYF
DNA: TGTGCCAGCACCTCCCGGGGCTCTGGAAACACCATATATTTT

J: TRBJ1-5
D: .
size: many
V: TRBV12-3/TRBV12-4
length: 14
CDR3: CASSFLDNNQPQHF
DNA: TGTGCCAGCAGTTTCCTGGACAACAATCAGCCCCAGCATTTT

J: TRBJ1-4
D: .
size: few
V: TRBV12-3/TRBV12-4
length: 13
CDR3: CASKGGSYEKLFF
DNA: TGTGCCAGCAAGGGAGGCAGTTATGAAAAACTGTTTTTT

J: TRBJ2-2
D: TRBD1
size: many
V: TRBV7-6
length: 18
CDR3: CASSLAPTQGVTTGELFF
DNA: TGTGCCAGCAGCTTAGCGCCGACACAGGGGGTTACCACCGGGGAGCTGTTTTTT

J: TRBJ1-2
D: .
size: many
V: TRBV29-1
length: 14
CDR3: CSVEDGRILYGYTF
DNA: TGCAGCGTTGAAGACGGCAGGATCCTCTATGGCTACACCTTC

J: TRBJ1-2
D: .
size: .
V: TRBV7-8
length: 12
CDR3: CASSPTTGSYTF
DNA: TGTGCCAGCAGCCCAACTACAGGCAGCTACACCTTC

J: TRBJ2-7
D: TRBD1
size: .
V: TRBV18
length: 14
CDR3: CASSPAGTEYEQYF
DNA: TGTGCCAGCTCACCAGCCGGGACAGAATACGAGCAGTACTTC

J: TRBJ2-2
D: .
size: .
V: TRBV9
length: 14
CDR3: CASRDGNDTGELFF
DNA: TGTGCCAGCAGAGACGGGAACGACACCGGGGAGCTGTTTTTT

J: TRBJ2-3
D: TRBD2
size: many
V: TRBV18
length: 17
CDR3: CASSPPLGAGVGDTQYF
DNA: TGTGCCAGCTCACCTCCCCTAGGAGCGGGAGTGGGAGATACGCAGTATTTT

J: TRBJ2-7
D: TRBD1
size: few
V: TRBV30
length: 13
CDR3: CAWSRGRINEQYF
DNA: TGTGCCTGGAGCAGGGGGAGAATTAACGAGCAGTACTTC

J: TRBJ2-7
D: TRBD2
size: .
V: TRBV5-1
length: 17
CDR3: CASSWGTSGRGSYEQYF
DNA: TGCGCCAGCAGCTGGGGGACTAGCGGGAGGGGGAGCTACGAGCAGTACTTC

J: TRBJ2-1
D: .
size: many
V: TRBV15
length: 15
CDR3: CATSKEGKTYNEQFF
DNA: TGTGCCACCAGCAAGGAGGGAAAGACCTACAATGAGCAGTTCTTC

J: TRBJ2-1
D: .
size: many
V: TRBV7-9
length: 15
CDR3: CASSLGRMAGKEQFF
DNA: TGTGCCAGCAGCTTAGGACGTATGGCGGGCAAGGAGCAGTTCTTC

J: TRBJ2-1
D: TRBD2
size: .
V: TRBV27
length: 16
CDR3: CASSPIRLAGGNEQFF
DNA: TGTGCCAGCAGCCCCATACGACTAGCGGGAGGTAATGAGCAGTTCTTC

J: TRBJ1-4
D: .
size: .
V: TRBV20-1
length: 13
CDR3: CSASKPPNEKLFF
DNA: TGCAGTGCTAGTAAGCCCCCTAATGAAAAACTGTTTTTT

J: TRBJ1-5
D: .
size: .
V: TRBV7-2
length: 15
CDR3: CASSLSGAVSQPQHF
DNA: TGTGCCAGCAGCTTGTCCGGGGCAGTTAGTCAGCCCCAGCATTTT

J: TRBJ1-1
D: .
size: many
V: TRBV5-6
length: 17
CDR3: CASTDWGVQVRLTEAFF
DNA: TGTGCCAGCACCGACTGGGGGGTTCAGGTCCGCCTAACTGAAGCTTTCTTT

J: TRBJ1-2
D: .
size: once
V: TRBV19
length: 14
CDR3: CASSIVQGSDGYTF
DNA: TGTGCCAGTAGTATAGTGCAGGGAAGCGACGGCTACACCTTC

J: TRBJ2-7
D: .
size: many
V: TRBV24-1
length: 15
CDR3: CATSAPYDRTYEQYF
DNA: TGTGCCACCAGTGCACCCTATGACAGGACCTACGAGCAGTACTTC

J: TRBJ1-5
D: TRBD1
size: few
V: TRBV10-3
length: 16
CDR3: CAISDSNGTGNQPQHF
DNA: TGTGCCATCAGTGATTCCAACGGGACAGGGAATCAGCCCCAGCATTTT

J: TRBJ2-3
D: .
size: many
V: TRBV28
length: 12
CDR3: CASTGGADTQYF
DNA: TGTGCCAGCACGGGCGGGGCAGATACGCAGTATTTT

J: TRBJ2-7
D: TRBD1
size: .
V: TRBV14
length: 14
CDR3: CASNSGGLPYEQYF
DNA: TGTGCCAGCAACTCAGGGGGCCTTCCCTACGAGCAGTACTTC